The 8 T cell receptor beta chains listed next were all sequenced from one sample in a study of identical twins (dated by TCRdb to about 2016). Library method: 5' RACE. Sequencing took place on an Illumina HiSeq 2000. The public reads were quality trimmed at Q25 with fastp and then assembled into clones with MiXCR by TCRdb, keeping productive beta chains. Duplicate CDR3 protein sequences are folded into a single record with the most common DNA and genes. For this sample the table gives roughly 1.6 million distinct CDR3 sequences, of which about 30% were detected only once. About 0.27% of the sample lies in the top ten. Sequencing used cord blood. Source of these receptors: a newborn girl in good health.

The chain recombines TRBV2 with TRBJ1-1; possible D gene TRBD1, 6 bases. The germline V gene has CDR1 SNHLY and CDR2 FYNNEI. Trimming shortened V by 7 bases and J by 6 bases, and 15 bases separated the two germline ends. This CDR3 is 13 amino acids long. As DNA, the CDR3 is TGTGCCAGCAACGGGGGGCAGGATGCTGAAGCTTTCTTT. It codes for CASNGGQDAEAFF.

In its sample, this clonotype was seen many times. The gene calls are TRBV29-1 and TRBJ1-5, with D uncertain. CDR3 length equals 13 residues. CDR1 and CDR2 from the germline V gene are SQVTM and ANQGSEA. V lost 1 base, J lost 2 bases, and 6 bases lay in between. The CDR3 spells CSVEGPGNQPQHF. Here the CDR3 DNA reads TGCAGCGTTGAAGGACCGGGCAATCAGCCCCAGCATTTT.

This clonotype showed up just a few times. The CDR3, as DNA: TGCAGTGCTCGGGAACAGGGGTATCGGCCCCAGCATTTT. Its translation: CSAREQGYRPQHF. V is TRBV20-1 and J is TRBJ1-5; 7 bases agree with TRBD1. Losses at the gene ends were 5 bases for V and 9 bases for J; bases not matched to a gene: 10. Germline V gives CDR1 DFQATT, CDR2 SNEGSKA (reference sequence). This CDR3 is 13 amino acids long.

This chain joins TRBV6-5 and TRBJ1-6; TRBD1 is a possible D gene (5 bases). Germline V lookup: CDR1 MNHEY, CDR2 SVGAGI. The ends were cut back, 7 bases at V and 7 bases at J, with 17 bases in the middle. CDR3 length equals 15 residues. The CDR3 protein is CASTPDGAVNSPLHF. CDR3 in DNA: TGTGCCAGCACCCCCGACGGGGCGGTCAATTCACCCCTCCACTTT.

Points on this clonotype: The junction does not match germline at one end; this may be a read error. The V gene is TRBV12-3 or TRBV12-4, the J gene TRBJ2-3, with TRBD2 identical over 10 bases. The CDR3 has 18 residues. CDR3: CASSSSGTSARGTDMQYF. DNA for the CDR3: TGTGCCAGCAGTTCCTCAGGGACTAGCGCACGTGGCACAGATATGCAGTATTTT.

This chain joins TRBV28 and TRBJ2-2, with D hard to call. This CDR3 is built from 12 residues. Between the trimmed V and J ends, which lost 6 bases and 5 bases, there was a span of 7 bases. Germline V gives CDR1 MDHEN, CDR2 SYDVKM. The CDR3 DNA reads TGTGCCAGCAGGAAGTTTACCGGGGAGCTGTTTTTT. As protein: CASRKFTGELFF.

CDR3 residues: CASSPNGQGMNTEAFF. DNA for the CDR3: TGTGCCAGCAGCCCCAACGGACAGGGAATGAACACTGAAGCTTTCTTT. This chain links TRBV7-2 with TRBJ1-1; 8 nucleotides align to TRBD1. Germline CDR1 reads SGHTA; CDR2 reads FQGNSA. V shed 5 bases and J 0 bases; nucleotides not matched to a gene: 8. The length of the CDR3 is 16 residues.

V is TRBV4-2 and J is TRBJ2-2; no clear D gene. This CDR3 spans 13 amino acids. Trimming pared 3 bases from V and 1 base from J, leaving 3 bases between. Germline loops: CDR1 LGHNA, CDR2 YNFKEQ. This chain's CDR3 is CASSQENTGELFF. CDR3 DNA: TGTGCCAGCAGCCAGGAGAACACCGGGGAGCTGTTTTTT.